This T cell receptor beta chain is from a study of tumor and adjacent non-tumor tissue in lung cancer. Background on the study: Patients comprised about a dozen adenocarcinoma, 2 squamous cell carcinoma and 1 small cell lung cancer. On average, productive TCRbeta reads reached roughly 3.9 million per sample. Aged about 30 to 85 years, patients included about 11 men and several women with stage I to III disease.

Concerning this clonotype itself: This likely comes from a read error, as the CDR3 has no conserved phenylalanine or tryptophan at its end.

Three rounds of nested PCR, following a modified ARM-PCR protocol, produced the TCRbeta library. TCRdb re-derived calls from the multiplex PCR reads in MiXCR, one entry per CDR3 protein. In the table there are around 200,000 distinct CDR3 sequences, 71% of which are singletons. CDR3 length equals 15 residues. The germline gives CDR1 MNHEY, CDR2 SVGAGI. The V gene end was trimmed by 4 bases and the J gene end by 6 bases; junction bases not matched to a gene: 10. No cell sorting was done before RNA was extracted from the tissue. Sequenced sample: lung tumor tissue. The chain is built from TRBV6-5 and TRBJ1-2, with 8 bases lining up with TRBD1. This clonotype originated in a man aged 55-75 years with non-small cell lung cancer. In DNA, the CDR3 is TGTGCCAGCAGTTTAACAGGGGGACCGCTCCATGGCTACACCTTA. Protein sequence: CASSLTGGPLHGYTL.